This TCR beta chain comes out of a study of human T cells and chemical hapten exposure. The time point: patch test 2, 6 weeks after DPC sensitization. Specified treatment: therapeutic diphenylcyclopropenone sensitization with weekly scalp DPC. The study extracted total RNA from unfractionated whole blood. The CDR3 runs 15 residues. V was pared by 0 bases and J by 3 bases, with 12 bases between. Germline CDR1 reads SGHRS; CDR2 reads YFSETQ. One entry per CDR3 protein results from TCRdb running MiXCR on the RACE reads. The table lists tens of thousands of distinct CDR3 sequences, approximately 9.9% of them singletons.

The sample in question was whole blood, obtained in connection with sensitization to the hapten diphenylcyclopropenone (DPC). The chain couples TRBV5-1 to TRBJ2-5; D may be TRBD1 (6 bases). This TCR was recovered from a man aged 35 to 55 with alopecia areata. Some clones in this sample may be carry-over from other donors' samples. The CDR3 here is CASSLDGTIKETQYF. CDR3 sequence (DNA): TGCGCCAGCAGCTTGGACGGGACAATTAAAGAGACCCAGTACTTC.